Described below is a single T cell receptor beta chain sequence and its context. Its antigen is unidentified. Samples came from healthy bone marrow donors. Donors showed nominal health when sampled, although they likely had unrecorded immune exposures. The PCR used 60 Vbeta and 13 Jbeta primers. The table came from immunoSEQ multiplex PCR; TCRdb's copy has only in-frame clones and leaves some out. This sample has 170,000 or so clones, with 80% found just once. V shed 4 bases and J 2 bases; nucleotides not matched to a gene: 4. The CDR3 runs to 15 residues. Germline values: CDR1 LGHNA, CDR2 YSLEER. These data come from a study of cytomegalovirus exposure and HLA in healthy donors. General study points: From TCR beta sequences, most subjects' HLA-A and HLA-B alleles were reportedly predicted accurately.

The chain combines TRBV4-3 with TRBJ1-4; 7 nucleotides agree with TRBD1. The clonotype was recovered from a boy aged 5 to 17 in good health and CMV-seronegative. The source material was PBMCs. Here the CDR3 DNA reads TGCGCCAGCAGCCTGTGGGACAGCACTAATGAAAAACTGTTTTTT. Protein: CASSLWDSTNEKLFF.